The present entry profiles one T cell receptor (beta chain) with its context. Per the study methods: Estimation of nucleated cell counts relied on the amplification of reference gene primers. Assay: immunoSEQ multiplex PCR; the TCRdb copy retains only in-frame clones and omits some. From that table come the V and J calls and clone size; the DNA was used to work out D and trimming. The data hold about 100,000 clones, with around 90% observed a single time. These data belong to a study of blood T cell repertoires in COVID-19. In the study overall: Sites in the United States, Italy and Spain provided acute and convalescent COVID-19 samples. T cells, B-cell-depleted T cells, or PBMCs supplied cDNA or gDNA.

CDR1 and CDR2 from the germline V gene are SGHDT and YYEEEE. The CDR3 is 15 amino acids. The V gene lost 4 bases and the J gene lost 8 bases, with 19 bases spanning the gap. This sequence originates from a human donor in a cohort sampled during active COVID-19. The chain carries TRBV5-6 and TRBJ2-1; D ambiguous. Sequencing was done on a sample of peripheral blood. For the CDR3, the DNA is TGTGCCAGCAGCCTCCTTTTGGGCCCAGTCTATGAGCAGTTCTTC. Protein sequence: CASSLLLGPVYEQFF.